These T cell receptor beta chains were read from a single sample in a study of cytomegalovirus exposure and HLA in healthy donors. Clones were sequenced by immunoSEQ multiplex PCR, and TCRdb holds only the in-frame ones, with some missing. The profile shows over 250,000 clones, just over 85% of them singletons. The sequenced sample was PBMCs. The source of these receptors is a woman younger than 30 in good health and CMV-seronegative. Both conserved end residues are part of each CDR3. D genes are given only for firm matches. Clone size is given for some rows only: seen once, a few or many times, or a class if the clone is expanded.

V: TRBV5-1
J: TRBJ2-4
size: -
D: -
CDR3: CASRVDGSVWNIQYF
DNA: TGCGCCAGCAGAGTCGACGGGAGTGTTTGGAACATTCAGTACTTC

V: TRBV5-6
J: TRBJ1-6
size: -
D: TRBD1
CDR3: CASSGTGVKIGDSPLHF
DNA: TGTGCCAGCAGCGGGACAGGGGTAAAAATTGGTGATTCACCCCTCCACTTT

V: TRBV27
J: TRBJ2-5
size: -
D: TRBD2
CDR3: CASSLALAFSRETQYF
DNA: TGTGCCAGCAGTTTAGCACTAGCGTTCAGTAGAGAGACCCAGTACTTC

V: TRBV5-1
J: TRBJ1-1
size: -
D: TRBD1
CDR3: CASSLRTGVNTEAFF
DNA: TGCGCCAGCAGCTTGAGGACAGGGGTGAACACTGAAGCTTTCTTT

V: TRBV20-1
J: TRBJ1-2
size: -
D: -
CDR3: CSASDGGYTF
DNA: TGCAGTGCTAGCGATGGCGGCTACACCTTC

V: TRBV29-1
J: TRBJ2-7
size: -
D: -
CDR3: CSVDGGDEQYF
DNA: TGCAGCGTTGACGGAGGGGACGAGCAGTACTTC

V: TRBV2
J: TRBJ2-1
size: -
D: TRBD2
CDR3: CASIKGSGRGNEQFF
DNA: TGTGCCAGCATCAAAGGTAGCGGGAGAGGCAATGAGCAGTTCTTC

V: TRBV27
J: TRBJ2-1
size: -
D: -
CDR3: CASRSTGLLIPIF
DNA: TGTGCCAGCAGGTCTACGGGACTCCTGATTCCGATCTTC

V: TRBV7-9
J: TRBJ1-2
size: few
D: TRBD1
CDR3: CASGQGVRYGYTF
DNA: TGTGCCAGTGGACAGGGGGTACGCTATGGCTACACCTTC

V: TRBV30
J: TRBJ1-2
size: -
D: -
CDR3: CAWTLGAYGYTF
DNA: TGTGCCTGGACCCTGGGGGCCTATGGCTACACCTTC

V: TRBV5-6
J: TRBJ2-5
size: -
D: -
CDR3: CASSPRAGKETQYF
DNA: TGTGCCAGCAGCCCTCGTGCCGGGAAAGAGACCCAGTACTTC

V: TRBV6-1
J: TRBJ2-1
size: -
D: -
CDR3: CASSLDREQFF
DNA: TGTGCCAGCAGTCTAGACAGGGAGCAGTTCTTC

V: TRBV11-2
J: TRBJ2-1
size: -
D: TRBD2
CDR3: CASSLVGTSGRGYNEQFF
DNA: TGTGCCAGCAGCTTAGTTGGGACTAGCGGGAGGGGGTACAATGAGCAGTTCTTC

V: TRBV4-1
J: TRBJ1-2
size: -
D: -
CDR3: CASSQGLNRPDYGYTF
DNA: TGCGCCAGCAGCCAAGGATTGAACAGGCCTGACTATGGCTACACCTTC

V: TRBV7-6
J: TRBJ1-3
size: -
D: -
CDR3: CASSETGNTIYF
DNA: TGTGCCAGCAGCGAGACTGGAAACACCATATATTTT

V: TRBV18
J: TRBJ1-2
size: -
D: -
CDR3: CASLPDGLWGYTF
DNA: TGTGCCAGCTTACCCGATGGACTTTGGGGCTACACCTTC

V: TRBV2
J: TRBJ1-2
size: -
D: -
CDR3: CASRADGNYGYTF
DNA: TGTGCCAGCAGAGCAGACGGGAACTATGGCTACACCTTC

V: TRBV6-1
J: TRBJ2-3
size: -
D: TRBD1
CDR3: CASSASGGVRTDTQYF
DNA: TGTGCCAGCAGTGCCTCAGGGGGAGTGCGCACAGATACGCAGTATTTT

V: TRBV5-4
J: TRBJ2-1
size: -
D: TRBD2
CDR3: CASSLPPGGTFNEQFF
DNA: TGTGCCAGCAGCTTGCCCCCCGGGGGGACCTTTAATGAGCAGTTCTTC

V: TRBV11-3
J: TRBJ1-1
size: -
D: -
CDR3: CASSFSMNTEAFF
DNA: TGTGCCAGCAGCTTTTCTATGAACACTGAAGCTTTCTTT

V: TRBV11-3
J: TRBJ2-5
size: -
D: TRBD2
CDR3: CASSARAGGYQETQYF
DNA: TGTGCCAGCAGCGCTAGGGCGGGGGGATACCAAGAGACCCAGTACTTC

V: TRBV12-5
J: TRBJ2-7
size: -
D: TRBD1
CDR3: CASGPGTGAYEQYF
DNA: TGTGCTAGTGGACCCGGGACAGGTGCCTACGAGCAGTACTTC